This is a list of T cell receptor beta chains from one sample in a study of CD8+CD57+ T cells in acquired aplastic anemia. TCRdb called the reads again in MiXCR, with one record for every CDR3 protein. The table shows around 180,000 distinct CDR3 sequences, with less than 60% occurring only once. What was sequenced was sorted CD4+, CD8+, or CD8+CD57+ T cells (not recorded which) from PBMCs. The receptor source for this set is a human donor with aplastic anemia. Each CDR3 is given with its conserved first and last residue. The D gene is left open where the match is weak. The size field is filled for only some rows; it gives once, few, many or a size class.

D gene,J gene,V gene,clone size,CDR3 DNA,CDR3 protein
.,TRBJ2-1,TRBV11-3,many,TGTGCCAGCAGCTTAACGGGAGTACTCTTCTTC,CASSLTGVLFF
TRBD1,TRBJ2-2,TRBV14,.,TGTGCCAGCAGCCCCTGGACAGGGGTGATCGGGGAGCTGTTTTTT,CASSPWTGVIGELFF
.,TRBJ2-7,TRBV5-4,once,TGTGCCAGCACCTCCCGGGGGGCCGACTACGAGCAGTACTTC,CASTSRGADYEQYF
.,TRBJ1-1,TRBV3-1,.,TGTGCCAGCAGCAGGGTACCGGACACTGAAGCTTTCTTT,CASSRVPDTEAFF
TRBD2,TRBJ2-5,TRBV24-1,few,TGTGCCACCAGTGATTTTGGGCTAGCGGGAGGGAAGGAGACCCAGTACTTC,CATSDFGLAGGKETQYF
.,TRBJ2-7,TRBV9,.,TGTGCCAGCAGCGGAGGCGGGCTAGAGGGGTTTAACGAGCAGTACTTC,CASSGGGLEGFNEQYF
.,TRBJ2-3,TRBV29-1,.,TGCAGCGTTGGGAGGGGCCAGACAGATACGCAGTATTTT,CSVGRGQTDTQYF
TRBD1,TRBJ1-4,TRBV7-9,.,TGTGCCAGCAGCCCTAACAGGGGGAAACTGTTTTTT,CASSPNRGKLFF
.,TRBJ2-7,TRBV5-6,.,TGTGCCAGCAGCTTTTGGGCGGGAACCTACGAGCAGTACTTC,CASSFWAGTYEQYF
.,TRBJ1-6,TRBV28,.,TGTGCCAGCAGTTCAGACGACGGGGCCGTAAACTTT,CASSSDDGAVNF
TRBD1,TRBJ1-2,TRBV9,few,TGTGCCAGCAACGCGGACAGGGGGAATGGCTACACCTTC,CASNADRGNGYTF
TRBD1,TRBJ1-6,TRBV28,many,TGTGCCAGCAGTTTCCTACAGGGGGTCGCTTCACCCCTCCACTTT,CASSFLQGVASPLHF
.,TRBJ2-2,TRBV10-3,.,TGTGCCATCCGGGGGGCCTTCAGCACCGGGGAGCTGTTTTTT,CAIRGAFSTGELFF
TRBD2,TRBJ2-3,TRBV24-1,many,TGTGCCACCAGAGGGGAGCGGGAGTCAGATACGCAGTATTTT,CATRGERESDTQYF
.,TRBJ1-3,TRBV2,.,TGTGCCAGCAGTGAAGTCGGGGTCCCTGGAAACACCATATATTTT,CASSEVGVPGNTIYF
.,TRBJ1-2,TRBV19,few,TGTGCCAGTAGTAGACAGACCTATGGCTACACCTTC,CASSRQTYGYTF
TRBD2,TRBJ2-1,TRBV11-1,.,TGTGCCAGCAGCTTGCTAGCGGGACTACTCCATGAGCAGTTCTTC,CASSLLAGLLHEQFF
TRBD1,TRBJ1-2,TRBV12-3/TRBV12-4,.,TGTGCCAGCAGCCCCTCCGGGACAGGCGCCAACTATGGCTACACCTTC,CASSPSGTGANYGYTF
.,TRBJ2-7,TRBV20-1,many,TGCAGTCTCTACGACCCCTTAACCTACGAGCAGTACTTC,CSLYDPLTYEQYF
.,TRBJ2-7,TRBV2,.,TGTGCCAGCAGCGACTTAGGTGGACTGCTCCTAGAGCAGTACTTC,CASSDLGGLLLEQYF
.,TRBJ2-2,TRBV9,.,TGTGCCAGCAGCGTATGGGACGGGGAGCTGTTTTTT,CASSVWDGELFF
.,TRBJ2-7,TRBV10-3,many,TGTGCCACCCGCAGGGGCTACGAGCAGTACTTC,CATRRGYEQYF
.,TRBJ2-2,TRBV7-3,.,TGTGCCAGCAGCTTAAAACCCGGGACGACACGCGGGGAGCTGTTTTTT,CASSLKPGTTRGELFF
TRBD1,TRBJ1-1,TRBV6-1,few,TGTGCCAGCTGGCAGGGGGCAAACACTGAAGCTTTCTTT,CASWQGANTEAFF
.,TRBJ1-1,TRBV18,.,TGTGCCAGCTCACCACGTGGCCAGAACGCTGAAGCTTTCTTT,CASSPRGQNAEAFF
.,TRBJ2-5,TRBV19,.,TGTGCCAGTAGTAGCGTCTCCTACCAAGAGACCCAGTACTTC,CASSSVSYQETQYF
TRBD1,TRBJ2-1,TRBV27,.,TGTGCCAGCAGTTTCGTGGGACAGGGCTTGAGCAATGAGCAGTTCTTC,CASSFVGQGLSNEQFF
.,TRBJ1-2,TRBV5-1,.,TGCGCCAGCAGCTTGGGGGCAGATAACTATGGCTACACCTTC,CASSLGADNYGYTF
TRBD1,TRBJ1-1,TRBV10-1,few,TGCGCCAGCAGTGATCCACGACAGGGGCAGAACACTGAAGCTTTCTTT,CASSDPRQGQNTEAFF
TRBD2,TRBJ2-3,TRBV20-1,many,TGCAGTGCCAACCCGATCTCCAATAGCGGGAGGGTGACAGATACGCAGTATTTT,CSANPISNSGRVTDTQYF
TRBD1,TRBJ2-1,TRBV5-4,many,TGTGCCAGCAGCGCTGACAGGGTTGGCGAGCAGTTCTTC,CASSADRVGEQFF
.,TRBJ2-7,TRBV20-1,once,TGCAGTGCTAGAGATCTTAATTCCGGGCAGTACTTC,CSARDLNSGQYF
TRBD2,TRBJ2-5,TRBV7-3,.,TGTGCCAGCAGCATCCTGCGACTAGCGGGGGGCCGGGAGACCCAGTACTTC,CASSILRLAGGRETQYF